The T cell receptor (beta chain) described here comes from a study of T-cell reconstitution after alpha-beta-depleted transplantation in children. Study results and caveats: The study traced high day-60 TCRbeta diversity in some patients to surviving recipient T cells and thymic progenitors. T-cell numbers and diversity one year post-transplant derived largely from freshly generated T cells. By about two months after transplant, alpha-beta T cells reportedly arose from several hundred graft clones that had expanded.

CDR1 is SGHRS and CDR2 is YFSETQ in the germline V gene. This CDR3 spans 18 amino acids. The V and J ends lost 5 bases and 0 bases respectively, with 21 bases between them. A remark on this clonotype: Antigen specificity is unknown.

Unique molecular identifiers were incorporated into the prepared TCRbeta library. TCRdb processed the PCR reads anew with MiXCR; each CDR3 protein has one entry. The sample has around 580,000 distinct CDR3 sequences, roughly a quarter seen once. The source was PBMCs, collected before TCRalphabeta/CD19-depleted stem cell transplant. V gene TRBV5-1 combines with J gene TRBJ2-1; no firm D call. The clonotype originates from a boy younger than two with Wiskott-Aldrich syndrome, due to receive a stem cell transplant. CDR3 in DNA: TGCGCCAGCAGGAGTCTATCGGGCACGTCCGGCTCCTACAATGAGCAGTTCTTC. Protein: CASRSLSGTSGSYNEQFF.